Described below is a single T cell receptor beta chain sequence and its context. The sample originates from a study of blood T cell repertoires in COVID-19. Overall study context: Sites in the United States, Italy and Spain provided acute and convalescent COVID-19 samples.

Per the original data handling: Reference gene primer amplification in the assay estimated nucleated cell counts. The table came from immunoSEQ multiplex PCR; TCRdb's copy has only in-frame clones and leaves some out. D and trimming come from the DNA, and the V and J calls and clone size come from that table. This table holds about 300,000 clones, 85% to 90% found once. Participants spanned ages about 18 to 95 years and resided in about two dozen US areas. Participants were placed into cohorts based on the clinical history they reported. Sequencing was performed on PBMCs or T cells enriched from blood (not recorded which). This receptor was obtained from a woman aged 18-29 years with acute COVID-19.

The CDR3 region is CASSYSVAGAIAGELFF. The CDR3 DNA reads as TGTGCCAGTAGCTATTCGGTAGCGGGAGCGATCGCCGGGGAGCTGTTTTTT. This chain uses TRBV19 with TRBJ2-2; 9 positions agree with TRBD2. The CDR3 extends over 17 amino acids. V was pared by 6 bases and J by 6 bases, with 14 bases of the junction left unmatched. Germline CDR1 and CDR2: LNHDA and SQIVND (reference sequence). Variable domain in full (rest from reference TRBV19 and TRBJ2-2): DGGITQSPKYLFRKEGQNVTLSCEQNLNHDAMYWYRQDPGQGLRLIYYSQIVNDFQKGDIAEGYSVSREKKESFPLTVTSAQKNPTAFYLCASSYSVAGAIAGELFFGEGSRLTVL.